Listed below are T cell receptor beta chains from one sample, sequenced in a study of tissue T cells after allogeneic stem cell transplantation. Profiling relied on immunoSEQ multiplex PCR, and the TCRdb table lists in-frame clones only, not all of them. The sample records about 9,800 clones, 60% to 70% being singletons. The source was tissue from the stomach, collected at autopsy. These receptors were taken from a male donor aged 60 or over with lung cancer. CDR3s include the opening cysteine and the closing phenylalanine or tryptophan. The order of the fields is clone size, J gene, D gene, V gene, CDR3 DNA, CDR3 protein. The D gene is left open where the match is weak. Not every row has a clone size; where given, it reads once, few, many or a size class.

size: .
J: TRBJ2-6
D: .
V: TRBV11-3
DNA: TGTGCCAGCAGCCCCAGTCACAGCTATCTCTCTGGGGCCAACGTCCTGACTTTC
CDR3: CASSPSHSYLSGANVLTF

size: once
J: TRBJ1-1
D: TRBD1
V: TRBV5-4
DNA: TGTGCCAGCAGCGGGACAGGGGCTTACACTGAAGCTTTCTTT
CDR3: CASSGTGAYTEAFF

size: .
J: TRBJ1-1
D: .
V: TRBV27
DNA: TGTGCCAGCAGTTTTCACAGGGCTAACACTGAAGCTTTCTTT
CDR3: CASSFHRANTEAFF

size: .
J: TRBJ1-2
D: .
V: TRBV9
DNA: TGTGCCAGCAGCGGGGGGAGGGATGGCTACACCTTC
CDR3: CASSGGRDGYTF

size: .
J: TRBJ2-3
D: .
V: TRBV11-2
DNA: TGTGCCAGCAGCCAATACCTGACAGATACGCAGTATTTT
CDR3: CASSQYLTDTQYF

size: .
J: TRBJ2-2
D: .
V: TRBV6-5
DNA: TGTGCCAGCAGTTCTCCGGGACCACCCGGGGAGCTGTTTTTT
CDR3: CASSSPGPPGELFF

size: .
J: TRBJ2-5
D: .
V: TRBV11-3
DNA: TGTGCCAGCAGCGTAATAGGGTTGGAGACCCAGTACTTC
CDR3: CASSVIGLETQYF

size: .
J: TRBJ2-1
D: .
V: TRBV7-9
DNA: TGTGCCAGCAGCTTAGTCGGGCAGTACAATGAGCAGTTCTTC
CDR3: CASSLVGQYNEQFF

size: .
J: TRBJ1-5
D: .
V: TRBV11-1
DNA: TGTGCCAGCAGCTTTGGTCCTTCTCAGCCCCAGCATTTT
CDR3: CASSFGPSQPQHF

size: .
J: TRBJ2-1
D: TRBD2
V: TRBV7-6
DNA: TGTGCCAGCAGCCCCCGGACTAGCGGGAGTTCTGAGCAGTTCTTC
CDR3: CASSPRTSGSSEQFF

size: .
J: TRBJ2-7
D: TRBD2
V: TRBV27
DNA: TGTGCCAGCCGAACCCGCCTAGCGGGAGAATACGAGCAGTACTTC
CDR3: CASRTRLAGEYEQYF

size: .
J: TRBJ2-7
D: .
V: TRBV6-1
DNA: TGTGCCAGCAGTGAATGGGACGGTACCTCCTACGAGCAGTACTTC
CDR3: CASSEWDGTSYEQYF

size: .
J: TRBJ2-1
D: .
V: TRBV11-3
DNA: TGTGCCAGCAGCCACGGAGCCAGGGCTTACAATGAGCAGTTCTTC
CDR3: CASSHGARAYNEQFF

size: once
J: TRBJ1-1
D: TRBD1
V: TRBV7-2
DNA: TGTGCCAGCAGCCCCCGACAGGGAGGTGACACTGAAGCTTTCTTT
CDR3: CASSPRQGGDTEAFF

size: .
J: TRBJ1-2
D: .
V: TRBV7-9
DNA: TGTGCCAGCAGCTTGGGGTACTATGGCTACACCTTC
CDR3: CASSLGYYGYTF

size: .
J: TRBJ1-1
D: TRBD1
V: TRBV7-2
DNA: TGTGCCAGTAGTCCGACAGGGTCTTCATCCGAAGCTTTCTTT
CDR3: CASSPTGSSSEAFF

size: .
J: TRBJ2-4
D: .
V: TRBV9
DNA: TGTGCCAGCAGCGTAAGGGGGGACGCCAAAAACATTCAGTACTTC
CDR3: CASSVRGDAKNIQYF

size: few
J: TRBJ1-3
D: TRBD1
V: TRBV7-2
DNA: TGTGCCAGCAGCGCAACAGGGGCTCTCTCTGGAAACACCATATATTTT
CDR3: CASSATGALSGNTIYF

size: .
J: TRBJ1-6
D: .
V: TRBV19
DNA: TGTGCCAGTAAGGCAGGTGTCTACTCACCCCTCCACTTT
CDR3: CASKAGVYSPLHF

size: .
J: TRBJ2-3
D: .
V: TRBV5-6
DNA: TGTGCCAGCAGCTTGTCGGGGAATCCAGATACGCAGTATTTT
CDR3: CASSLSGNPDTQYF

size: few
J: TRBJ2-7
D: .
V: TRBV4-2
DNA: TGTGCCAGCAGCCAGGGTAGGGACGAGCAGTACTTC
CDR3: CASSQGRDEQYF

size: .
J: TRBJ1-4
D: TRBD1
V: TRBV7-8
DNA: TGTGCCAGCAGCGCAGACAGGGGCGCCTCAGGAAAACTGTTTTTT
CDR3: CASSADRGASGKLFF

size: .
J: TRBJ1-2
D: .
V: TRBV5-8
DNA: TGTGCCAGCAGCTCACCGGACATTTACAACTATGGCTACACCTTC
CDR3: CASSSPDIYNYGYTF

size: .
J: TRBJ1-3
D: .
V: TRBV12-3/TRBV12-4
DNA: TGTGCCAGCGTTCCAACTGGGGGAAACACCATATATTTT
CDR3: CASVPTGGNTIYF

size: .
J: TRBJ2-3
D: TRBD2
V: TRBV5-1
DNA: TGCGCCAGCAGCTTGGGACTAGCGGGGCAAGATACGCAGTATTTT
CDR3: CASSLGLAGQDTQYF

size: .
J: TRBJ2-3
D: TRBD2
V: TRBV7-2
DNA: TGTGCCAGCAGCCAAGGACTAGCGACAGATACGCAGTATTTT
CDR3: CASSQGLATDTQYF

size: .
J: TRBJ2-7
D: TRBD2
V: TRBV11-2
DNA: TGTGCCAGCAGCCCACTAGCGACGGTCTACGAGCAGTACTTC
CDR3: CASSPLATVYEQYF

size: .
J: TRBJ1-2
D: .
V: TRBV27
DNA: TGTGCCAGCAGTTTGACTGGTAACTATGGCTACACCTTC
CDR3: CASSLTGNYGYTF

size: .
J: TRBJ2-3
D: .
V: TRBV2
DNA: TGTGCCACAGCGGAGAATCTAGCAACAGATACGCAGTATTTT
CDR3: CATAENLATDTQYF

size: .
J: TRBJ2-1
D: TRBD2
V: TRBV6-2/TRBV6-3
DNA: TGTGCCAGCAGTTATTTAACTAGCGGGGGGGTACCGAGCTCCTACAATGAGCAGTTCTTC
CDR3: CASSYLTSGGVPSSYNEQFF

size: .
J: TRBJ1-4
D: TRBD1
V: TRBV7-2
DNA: TGTGCCAGCAGCTTAGCCAGGACAGGGACTAATGAAAAACTGTTTTTT
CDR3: CASSLARTGTNEKLFF

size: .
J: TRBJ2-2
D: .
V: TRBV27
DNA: TGTGCCAGCAGTTTAGGGTTGGGGGGACACACGAACACCGGGGAGCTGTTTTTT
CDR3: CASSLGLGGHTNTGELFF

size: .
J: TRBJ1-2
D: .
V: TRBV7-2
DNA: TGTGCCAGCAGCTTAGGAGGGAACTATGGCTACACCTTC
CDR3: CASSLGGNYGYTF

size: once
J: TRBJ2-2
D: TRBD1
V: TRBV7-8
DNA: TGTGCCAGCACCCCAGGGGGCGCAAACACCGGGGAGCTGTTTTTT
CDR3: CASTPGGANTGELFF

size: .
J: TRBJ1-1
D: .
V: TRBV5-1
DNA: TGCGCCAGCAGCTTGGGTGCGGCTGAAGCTTTCTTT
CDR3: CASSLGAAEAFF

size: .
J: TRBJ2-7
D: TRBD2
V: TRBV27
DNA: TGTGCCAGCAGTTTATCGTTGGCTAGCGGGAGTGGCGAGCAGTACTTC
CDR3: CASSLSLASGSGEQYF

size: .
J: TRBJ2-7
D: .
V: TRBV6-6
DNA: TGTGCCAGCAGGTCCACTAGAGTCGAGCAGTACTTC
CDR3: CASRSTRVEQYF

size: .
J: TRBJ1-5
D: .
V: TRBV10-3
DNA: TGTGCCATCAGTGAGGGGAGAAACAGCAATCAGCCCCAGCATTTT
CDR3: CAISEGRNSNQPQHF

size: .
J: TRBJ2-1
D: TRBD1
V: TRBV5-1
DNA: TGCGCCAGCAGCTGGGGACAGGGGGCCTACAATGAGCAGTTCTTC
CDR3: CASSWGQGAYNEQFF

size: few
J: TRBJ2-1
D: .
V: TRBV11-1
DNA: TGTGCCAGCAGCCCTCATGGGGGGAGCTCCTACAATGAGCAGTTCTTC
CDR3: CASSPHGGSSYNEQFF

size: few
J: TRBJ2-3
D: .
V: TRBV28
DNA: TGTGCCAGCACCACTCCCGACCTCTTAAACACAGATACGCAGTATTTT
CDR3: CASTTPDLLNTDTQYF

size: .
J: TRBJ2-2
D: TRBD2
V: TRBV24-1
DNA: TGTGCCACCAGTGATTTGATTAGGCTAGCGGGGGTTACCGGGGAGCTGTTTTTT
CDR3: CATSDLIRLAGVTGELFF